This T cell receptor beta chain stems from a study of cytomegalovirus exposure and HLA in healthy donors. In its sample, this clone was seen a few times. PCR employed 60 Vbeta and 13 Jbeta primers. Clones were read by immunoSEQ multiplex PCR, and TCRdb kept only the in-frame ones, dropping some. The sample comprises roughly 98,000 clones, less than 80% of which are singletons, and about 2% rests with the top ten. Trimming stripped 5 bases from V and 2 bases from J, with 18 bases between. Germline V gives CDR1 SGHAT, CDR2 FQNNGV. This CDR3 has 16 amino acids. The source is a man aged 35-49 years in good health and CMV-seronegative. This rearrangement joins TRBV11-2 to TRBJ1-2; D gene ambiguous. The sample consisted of PBMCs. The CDR3 DNA follows: TGTGCCAGCAGCCTCCTCCGGGATATATTGAACTATGGCTACACCTTC. Residues: CASSLLRDILNYGYTF.